This T cell receptor (beta chain) was sequenced in a study of technical replicates of blood from a few donors. V lost 6 bases to trimming and J lost 1 base, with 17 bases between them. The germline gives CDR1 MGHDK, CDR2 SYGVNS. The CDR3 length is 16 residues. The data were produced by immunoSEQ multiplex PCR, yet TCRdb's version contains in-frame clones alone and is incomplete. Of just over 80,000 clones in the sample, just over 95% were seen once. This sequence joins TRBV25-1 and TRBJ2-3; possibly TRBD1 for D (6 bases). This clonotype originated in a human donor in good health. The sequencing sample was made of T cells isolated from PBMCs. CDR3 bases: TGTGCCAGCAGCACAATGGGGGACACTGGCACAGATACGCAGTATTTT. Amino acid sequence: CASSTMGDTGTDTQYF.